These 21 T cell receptor beta chains share one sample of origin, sequenced in a study of type 1 regulatory T cells (dated by TCRdb to about 2021). For these receptors, no antigen is known. The instrument given in TCRdb is Illumina MiSeq. TCRdb reanalyzed the raw reads on its own, using fastp at Q25 for trimming and MiXCR for clone calling, and kept in-frame beta chains. Merged by CDR3 protein, the rows form single entries marked with the most common genes and DNA. The sample table shows tens of thousands of distinct CDR3 sequences, and over 60% are seen once. Of the sample, approximately 14% falls within the top ten clones. Sequences were obtained from cultured T cells, either the whole culture or a sorted T cell fraction (not recorded which). Taken with the paper, the label for cell subset or site translates to: Tr1-enriched cell product generated in vitro against host alloantigens. Every receptor here comes from a human donor in good health.

This clonotype was detected once. The chain links TRBV12-3 or TRBV12-4 to TRBJ2-3; D ambiguous. This CDR3 spans 16 amino acids. Trimming took 5 bases from V and 2 from J, leaving 17 bases between them. CDR3 coding DNA: TGTGCCAGCAGTAACCGACAAACCGGGCTCACAGATACGCAGTATTTT. This translates into CASSNRQTGLTDTQYF.

As for this clonotype: A junction boundary mismatches the germline segment, possibly from a read error. This chain connects TRBV5-1 to TRBJ2-1, with 11 bases fitting TRBD1. This CDR3 contains 16 residues. The germline V gene has CDR1 SGHRS and CDR2 YFSETQ. The CDR3 protein is CASSLAGTGGYTEQFF. The DNA of the CDR3 is TGCGCCAGCAGCTTGGCTGGGACAGGGGGATACACTGAGCAGTTCTTC.

The chain carries TRBV4-1 and TRBJ1-2, with unresolved D. The germline V gene has CDR1 MGHRA and CDR2 YSYEKL. With 1 base removed from V and 4 bases from J, the gap between germline ends came to 19 bases. The CDR3 has 17 amino acids. The DNA of the CDR3 is TGCGCCAGCAGCCAAGTTCTGGTGCGACCGACTAGCTATGGCTACACCTTC. Residues: CASSQVLVRPTSYGYTF.

This clonotype was counted once. The chain joins TRBV2 to TRBJ2-5; 11 positions agree with TRBD2. This CDR3 has 15 residues. Germline loops: CDR1 SNHLY, CDR2 FYNNEI. Germline trimming cut 9 bases from V and 4 bases from J; bases unmatched to any gene: 10. CDR3 amino acids: CARTAGLAVRETQYF. The CDR3 nucleotides are TGTGCCAGGACAGCGGGACTAGCGGTCCGAGAGACCCAGTACTTC.

Only a few counts were recorded for this clonotype. The J gene is TRBJ1-1, the V gene TRBV20-1; tentative D call: TRBD1 (5 bases). Germline assignment: CDR1 DFQATT and CDR2 SNEGSKA (reference sequence). This CDR3 has 16 residues. Trimming stripped 0 bases from V and 1 base from J, with 15 bases between. The CDR3 DNA reads as TGCAGTGCTAGAGATTGGGGCGCAGTAAGGAACACTGAAGCTTTCTTT. Translating gives CSARDWGAVRNTEAFF.

The V gene is TRBV7-6, the J gene TRBJ1-5, with a possible D match to TRBD1 (6 bases). Trimming took 5 bases from V and 5 from J, leaving 19 bases between them. From germline, CDR1 is SGHVS and CDR2 FNYEAQ. CDR3 length: 16 residues. The CDR3 DNA reads TGTGCCAGCAGCCCTACGGGGGCCAGAGGAGATCAGCCCCAGCATTTT. Translating gives CASSPTGARGDQPQHF.

J is TRBJ1-2 and V is TRBV6-1, with D possibly matching TRBD1 (5 bases). This CDR3 is built from 14 residues. CDR1 is MNHNS and CDR2 is SASEGT in the germline V gene. V lost 3 bases and J lost 4, with 12 bases in between. The chain's CDR3 is CASSDRDGPYGYTF. In DNA form, the CDR3 reads TGTGCCAGCAGTGACAGGGACGGTCCCTATGGCTACACCTTC.

V and J are TRBV12-3 or TRBV12-4 and TRBJ2-2; 9 positions agree with TRBD2. CDR3 length equals 15 residues. V was clipped by 6 bases and J by 5 bases; unmatched bases: 7. The CDR3 here is CASSPAGGGTGELFF. In nucleotides, the CDR3 is TGTGCCAGCAGCCCTGCGGGGGGGGGGACCGGGGAGCTGTTTTTT.

The chain uses TRBV12-3 or TRBV12-4 and TRBJ2-1; TRBD2 might be the D (6 bases). The CDR3 spans 12 residues. Trimming stripped 3 bases from V and 10 bases from J, with 10 bases between. The DNA of the CDR3 is TGTGCCAGCAGTTTTGTGAGCGGGGAGCAGTTCTTC. Translation: CASSFVSGEQFF.

This clonotype was seen a handful of times. The J gene is TRBJ1-1, the V gene TRBV2; D is unclear. Trimming took off 7 bases at V and 0 bases at J, with 12 bases between the two ends. The germline CDR1 and CDR2 sequences are SNHLY and FYNNEI. The CDR3 totals 14 residues. DNA of the CDR3: TGTGCCAGCACCCTAAGAAGGTTGAACACTGAAGCTTTCTTT. It is translated as CASTLRRLNTEAFF. The whole variable domain, filled in from reference TRBV2 and TRBJ1-1, reads EPEVTQTPSHQVTQMGQEVILRCVPISNHLYFYWYRQILGQKVEFLVSFYNNEISEKSEIFDDQFSVERPDGSNFTLKIRSTKLEDSAMYFCASTLRRLNTEAFFGQGTRLTVV.

The chain recombines TRBV7-2 with TRBJ2-7, with 8 bases aligning to TRBD2. Germline values: CDR1 SGHTA, CDR2 FQGNSA. V dropped 1 base and J dropped 9; count of bases not matched to a gene: 14. There are 16 residues in the CDR3. This CDR3 is CASSLGGSGDLKGQYF. The CDR3 DNA sequence: TGTGCCAGCAGCTTAGGTGGTAGCGGGGACCTGAAGGGGCAGTACTTC.

In this sample, this clonotype turned up a few times. This rearrangement joins TRBV20-1 to TRBJ1-5; D perhaps matches TRBD1 (5 bases). Trimming shortened V by 1 base and J by 6 bases, and 13 bases separated the two germline ends. This CDR3 is 14 amino acids long. Germline CDR1 DFQATT, CDR2 SNEGSKA (reference sequence). The CDR3 coding sequence is TGCAGTGCTAGAGTTGGAGAAGGGGCTCAGCCCCAGCATTTT. It yields the protein CSARVGEGAQPQHF.

This chain connects TRBV6-6 to TRBJ2-2; tentative D call: TRBD2 (5 bases). Looked up from germline, CDR1 is MNHNY and CDR2 is SVGAGI (reference sequence). The CDR3 length is 12 residues. Trimming took off 6 bases at V and 6 bases at J, with 8 bases between the two ends. This chain's CDR3 is CASRRAAGELFF. The CDR3 nucleotides are TGTGCCAGCAGGCGGGCGGCCGGGGAGCTGTTTTTT.

This clonotype was seen more than once but under ten times. The chain is built from TRBV5-1 and TRBJ2-5; TRBD1 might be the D (5 bases). The ends were cut back, 7 bases at V and 3 bases at J, with 10 bases in the middle. CDR3 length: 12 residues. From germline, CDR1 is SGHRS and CDR2 YFSETQ. This CDR3 is CASRVREETQYF. DNA for the CDR3: TGCGCCAGCCGGGTCAGGGAAGAGACCCAGTACTTC.

The V and J genes are TRBV2 and TRBJ1-5, with D hard to call. The V end lost 7 bases, the J end lost 0 bases, and 10 bases lay between the germline ends. The CDR3 covers 14 residues. CDR1 SNHLY and CDR2 FYNNEI come from the germline V gene. The CDR3 DNA follows: TGTGCCAGCAAGAGGGCTGTTAGCAATCAGCCCCAGCATTTT. As protein: CASKRAVSNQPQHF.

V usage is TRBV2 and J usage is TRBJ1-5; D call uncertain. CDR1 and CDR2 from the germline V gene are SNHLY and FYNNEI. The CDR3 is made up of 15 amino acids. The V end was cut by 1 base, the J end by 4 bases, with 11 bases between. As DNA, the CDR3 is TGTGCCAGCAGTGAAGACCGTATGGGTAATCAGCCCCAGCATTTT. It encodes CASSEDRMGNQPQHF.

J is TRBJ2-5 and V is TRBV11-2; D is unresolved. Per the germline V gene, CDR1 is SGHAT and CDR2 is FQNNGV. Trimming left V 0 bases short and J 5 bases short, with 10 bases between. The CDR3 runs 14 residues. In DNA form, the CDR3 reads TGTGCCAGCAGCTTAGATAGGTGGTCGGAGACCCAGTACTTC. Protein sequence: CASSLDRWSETQYF.

The chain joins TRBV12-3 or TRBV12-4 to TRBJ2-1, with D perhaps TRBD1 or TRBD2 (5 bases each). The germline V and J ends were trimmed by 3 bases and 2 bases, with 11 bases remaining between them. The CDR3 spans 15 residues. This CDR3 reads CASSLVGVAYNEQFF. CDR3 nucleotide sequence: TGTGCCAGCAGTTTGGTGGGGGTCGCCTACAATGAGCAGTTCTTC.

This rearrangement joins TRBV25-1 to TRBJ1-1, with D perhaps matching TRBD1 (6 bases). Trimming removed 1 base from V and 4 bases from J, with 10 bases in between. The V gene's germline CDR1 is MGHDK and CDR2 SYGVNS. The CDR3 spans 14 residues. This CDR3 reads CASSEWGASTEAFF. CDR3 coding DNA: TGTGCCAGCAGTGAATGGGGGGCGAGCACTGAAGCTTTCTTT. The variable domain in full, completed from reference TRBV25-1 and TRBJ1-1, reads EADIYQTPRYLVIGTGKKITLECSQTMGHDKMYWYQQDPGMELHLIHYSYGVNSTEKGDLSSESTVSRIRTEHFPLTLESARPSHTSQYLCASSEWGASTEAFFGQGTRLTVV.

The chain combines TRBV12-5 with TRBJ1-1, with a possible D match to TRBD1 (6 bases). The CDR3 totals 13 residues. Per the germline V gene, CDR1 is LGHNT and CDR2 is FRNRAP. V dropped 6 bases and J dropped 5 bases, with 13 bases sitting between them. In DNA, the CDR3 is TGTGCTAGTGGACAGGGCCGGCGGACTGAAGCTTTCTTT. Residues: CASGQGRRTEAFF.

The chain has TRBV7-9 and TRBJ2-1; 7 nucleotides match TRBD1. From germline, CDR1 is SEHNR and CDR2 FQNEAQ (reference sequence). V was pared by 4 bases and J by 7 bases, with 19 bases of the junction left unmatched. The CDR3 is 18 residues long. For the CDR3, the DNA is TGTGCCAGCAGCTCGACCCCGACGACAGGGCCCGAACTGAATGAGCAGTTCTTC. The encoded protein is CASSSTPTTGPELNEQFF.